A selection of T cell receptor beta chains follows, all from one sample in a study of cytomegalovirus exposure and HLA in healthy donors. The method was immunoSEQ multiplex PCR; TCRdb's version includes in-frame clones alone and lacks a portion of them. The table lists 100,000 to 150,000 clones, around four fifths of them singletons. The sample taken for sequencing was PBMCs. The receptors derive from a male donor in good health and CMV-seronegative. Each CDR3 is given with its conserved first and last residue. Each record gives: V gene, J gene, CDR3 protein.

V: TRBV19
J: TRBJ2-3
CDR3: CASSISGEGGDTQYF

V: TRBV7-2
J: TRBJ2-6
CDR3: CASSLVGGTGANVLTF

V: TRBV29-1
J: TRBJ1-6
CDR3: CSVGTGLNSPLHF

V: TRBV28
J: TRBJ2-2
CDR3: CASSPSGGRGGTGELFF

V: TRBV6-5
J: TRBJ1-1
CDR3: CASSSGQSEAFF

V: TRBV4-3
J: TRBJ2-7
CDR3: CASSLDSGTYEQYF

V: TRBV16
J: TRBJ1-4
CDR3: CASSQFRPPGTNEKLFF

V: TRBV27
J: TRBJ2-6
CDR3: CASRAGRQGSGANVLTF

V: TRBV30
J: TRBJ2-3
CDR3: CAWSGGSQDTQYF

V: TRBV18
J: .
CDR3: CASSPDSYEQYF

V: TRBV14
J: TRBJ2-5
CDR3: CASSRYNVQETQYF

V: TRBV4-3
J: TRBJ2-1
CDR3: CASSQEGTSGYEQFF

V: TRBV7-6
J: TRBJ1-6
CDR3: CASSLKGVGGDSPLHF

V: TRBV6-6
J: TRBJ2-1
CDR3: CASSYSTGINEQFF

V: TRBV25-1
J: TRBJ1-5
CDR3: CASSESGRGSGQPQHF

V: TRBV6-5
J: TRBJ2-2
CDR3: CASSYSGGTGELFF

V: TRBV28
J: TRBJ2-1
CDR3: CASSPDWTSGFWYEQFF

V: TRBV2
J: TRBJ1-2
CDR3: CASSQDRGIHGYTF

V: TRBV4-3
J: TRBJ2-7
CDR3: CASSQEASGRYEQYF

V: TRBV7-2
J: TRBJ1-5
CDR3: CASSLQGAAQPQHF

V: TRBV7-3
J: TRBJ2-3
CDR3: CASSRRQTDTQYF

V: TRBV9
J: TRBJ1-1
CDR3: CASSPRDSKNTEAFF

V: TRBV6-6
J: TRBJ2-5
CDR3: CASNPGTFPGGKTQYF

V: TRBV2
J: TRBJ1-5
CDR3: CASSGDRAGNQPQHF

V: TRBV27
J: TRBJ1-6
CDR3: CASSSSSTYNSPLHF

V: TRBV6-1
J: TRBJ1-2
CDR3: CASSEAWGRGLANYGYTF

V: TRBV28
J: TRBJ2-3
CDR3: CASTSDTDTQYF

V: TRBV6-1
J: TRBJ2-7
CDR3: CASSLRTGDHEQYF

V: TRBV4-1
J: TRBJ1-3
CDR3: CASSQGARPSGNTIYF

V: TRBV2
J: TRBJ2-7
CDR3: CASRKGQTYEQYF

V: TRBV6-1
J: TRBJ2-4
CDR3: CASSEDLEIQYF

V: TRBV11-2
J: TRBJ2-5
CDR3: CASRVASGGSQETQYF

V: TRBV21-1
J: TRBJ2-7
CDR3: CASQRAGVDPSHEQYF

V: TRBV28
J: TRBJ2-7
CDR3: CASTRTGVYEQYF

V: TRBV19
J: TRBJ2-1
CDR3: CASSVSGGIYNEQFF

V: TRBV5-5
J: TRBJ2-5
CDR3: CASTNLAGGPGTQYF

V: TRBV7-2
J: .
CDR3: CASSPFSGRRDEQYF

V: TRBV9
J: TRBJ2-1
CDR3: CASSPRQGADNEQFF

V: TRBV18
J: TRBJ1-1
CDR3: CASLTSPRNTEAFF

V: TRBV11-2
J: TRBJ1-2
CDR3: CASSLDVQTNYGYTF

V: TRBV7-2
J: TRBJ1-5
CDR3: CASSFQGRDQPQHF

V: TRBV13
J: TRBJ2-7
CDR3: CASSSTGTPYEQYF

V: TRBV6-5
J: TRBJ2-1
CDR3: CASSATGLGQFF

V: TRBV9
J: TRBJ2-2
CDR3: CASSGGLAENTGGLFF

V: TRBV5-1
J: TRBJ2-5
CDR3: CASSFFPPGSGETQYF

V: TRBV18
J: TRBJ1-1
CDR3: CASSPPAPGRNTEAFF

V: TRBV29-1
J: TRBJ2-6
CDR3: CSVLSGANVLTF

V: TRBV18
J: TRBJ1-5
CDR3: CASSPSSNQPQHF

V: TRBV7-9
J: TRBJ1-6
CDR3: CASSLGDSFNSPLHF

V: TRBV19
J: TRBJ2-5
CDR3: CASSSDSQVQETQYF